This record covers a single T cell receptor (beta chain). Its antigen is undetermined. This record belongs to a study of T cells in localized non-small cell lung cancer. CDR1 and CDR2 (germline): SGHTA, FQGTGA. The V and J ends lost 6 bases and 4 bases respectively, with 12 bases between them. CDR3 length: 13 residues. Here immunoSEQ multiplex PCR was the method, and the copy in TCRdb shows in-frame clones only, minus some. The sample includes tens of thousands of clones, about 78% of them seen just once. Whole-study findings and limits: Higher blood T cell density tracked longer overall survival.

The source is a male donor aged 60 or over with stage II squamous cell lung carcinoma. The chain is built from TRBV7-3 and TRBJ1-1; D perhaps matches TRBD1 (5 bases). Specimen: peripheral blood, collected before any cancer treatment. The chain's CDR3 is CASSSDRTTEAFF. The CDR3 DNA is TGTGCCAGCAGTTCCGACAGAACCACTGAAGCTTTCTTT.